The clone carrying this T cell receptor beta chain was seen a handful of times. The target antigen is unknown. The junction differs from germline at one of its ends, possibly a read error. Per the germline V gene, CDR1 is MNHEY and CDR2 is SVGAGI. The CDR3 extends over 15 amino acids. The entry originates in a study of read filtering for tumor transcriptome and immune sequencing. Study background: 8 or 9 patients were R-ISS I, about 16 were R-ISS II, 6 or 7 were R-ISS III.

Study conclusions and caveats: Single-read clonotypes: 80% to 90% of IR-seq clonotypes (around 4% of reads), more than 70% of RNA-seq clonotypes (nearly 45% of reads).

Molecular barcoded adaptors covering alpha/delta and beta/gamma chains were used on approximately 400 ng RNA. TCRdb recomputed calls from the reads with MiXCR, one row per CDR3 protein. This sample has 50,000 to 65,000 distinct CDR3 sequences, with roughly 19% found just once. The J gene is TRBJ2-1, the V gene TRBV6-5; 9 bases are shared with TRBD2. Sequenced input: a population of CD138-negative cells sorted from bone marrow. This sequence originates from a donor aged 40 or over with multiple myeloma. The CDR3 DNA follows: TGTGCCGGCAGTTTAGGACTAGCGTACAACAATGAGCAGTTCTTC. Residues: CAGSLGLAYNNEQFF.